The entry below describes one TCR beta chain. Its cognate antigen is unknown. This record comes from a study of T cell responses to AZD1222 COVID-19 vaccine. Measured with immunoSEQ multiplex PCR; TCRdb has only the in-frame clones, and not every one. This sample carries some 92,000 clones, roughly nine tenths of them seen once, and the ten largest clones take around 6.8%. Regarding the study as a whole: Across spike, vaccine-associated CD4 TCRs were found, dominant at 160-218 and 743-854.

The CDR3 is 16 residues long. Germline V gives CDR1 MGHRA, CDR2 YSYEKL. The V and J ends lost 2 bases and 2 bases respectively, with 13 bases between them. The input for sequencing was peripheral blood, taken on day 0 of AZD1222 vaccination. The chain employs TRBV4-1 and TRBJ1-3; D is unresolved. This clonotype was obtained from an adult in good health. CDR3 nucleotide sequence: TGCGCCAGCAGCCAAAGTGAGGGCGGTACTGGAAACACCATATATTTT. Its translation is CASSQSEGGTGNTIYF.